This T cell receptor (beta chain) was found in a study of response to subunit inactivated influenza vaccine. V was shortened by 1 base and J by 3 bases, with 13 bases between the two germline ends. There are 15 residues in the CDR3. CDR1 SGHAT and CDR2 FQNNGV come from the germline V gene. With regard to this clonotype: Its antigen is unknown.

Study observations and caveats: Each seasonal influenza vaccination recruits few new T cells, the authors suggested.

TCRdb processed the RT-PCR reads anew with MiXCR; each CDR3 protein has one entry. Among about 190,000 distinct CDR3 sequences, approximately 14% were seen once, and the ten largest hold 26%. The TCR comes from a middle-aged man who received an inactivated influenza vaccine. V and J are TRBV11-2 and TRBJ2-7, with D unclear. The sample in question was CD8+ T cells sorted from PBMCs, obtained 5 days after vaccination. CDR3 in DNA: TGTGCCAGCAGCTTAGGGCAGCCCTCACACTACGAGCAGTACTTC. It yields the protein CASSLGQPSHYEQYF.